This TCR beta chain comes out of a study of shared clonotypes between healthy human individuals. Study in general: A donor's plate count was three for CD4 naive and three for CD4 memory; CD8 naive had two and CD8 memory one.

Germline V gene sequence: CDR1 LNHDA, CDR2 SQIVND (reference sequence). The V end lost 3 bases, the J end lost 3 bases, and 6 bases lay between the germline ends. The CDR3 runs to 13 residues. The assay was carried out at the deep level. Using immunoSEQ multiplex PCR, the repertoire was profiled, and TCRdb retains in-frame clones only, with some absent. The data show some 980,000 clones, less than 85% seen once. Study results and caveats: Expectations were that clonotype sharing among donors would be affected by sequencing depth. Of the naive CD4 clonotypes, around 4.7% were shared across several donors.

Worth noting for this clone: The antigen remains unidentified.

The sequencing sample was made of memory CD4+ T cells sorted from blood. Subset here: CD45RA-negative fraction. The chain has TRBV19 and TRBJ1-5; no definite D call. This receptor was taken from a man younger than 35 in good health. CDR3 sequence (DNA): TGTGCCAGTAGTATTAGTGACAATCAGCCCCAGCATTTT. It codes for CASSISDNQPQHF. The full variable domain, completed using reference TRBV19 and TRBJ1-5, is DGGITQSPKYLFRKEGQNVTLSCEQNLNHDAMYWYRQDPGQGLRLIYYSQIVNDFQKGDIAEGYSVSREKKESFPLTVTSAQKNPTAFYLCASSISDNQPQHFGDGTRLSIL.